This TCR beta chain is from a study of blood T cell repertoires in COVID-19. Study-wide background: Some COVID-19 samples were acute and others convalescent; all came from the United States, Italy and Spain. PBMCs, B-cell-depleted T cells, or T cells provided the cDNA or gDNA that made up the material.

Germline assignment: CDR1 SGHRS and CDR2 YFSETQ. Trimming took 6 bases from V and 1 from J; bases not matched to a gene: 5. The CDR3 loop spans 14 amino acids. Original methodology: The authors estimated nucleated cell counts from reference gene primer amplification. The repertoire was sequenced with immunoSEQ multiplex PCR; TCRdb's copy has only in-frame clones and lacks some. V and J calls plus clone size are reproduced from that table; the DNA served to infer D and trimming. The sample holds over 400,000 clones, roughly 88% seen once. The sequence came from a human donor in a cohort sampled during active COVID-19. V gene TRBV5-1 combines with J gene TRBJ2-5; TRBD1 matches at 8 bases. Sequenced: peripheral blood. CDR3 in amino acids: CASMWTGSQETQYF. The CDR3 DNA is TGCGCCAGCATGTGGACAGGGAGCCAAGAGACCCAGTACTTC.